This T cell receptor beta chain was retrieved from a study of brain metastases from non-small cell lung cancer (dated by TCRdb to the late 2010s). General notes on the study: The immune microenvironment of paired resected primary tumors and brain metastases from non-small-cell lung cancer patients was profiled. Summary of the overall study and its limitations: Compared with the matched primary tumors, T-cell clones appeared to be expanded in around 64% of brain metastases. T-cell infiltration was lower in brain metastases than in primary tumors (P < 0.001). TCR repertoires were found to be largely shared between paired brain metastases and primary tumors, although sparse T-cell densities were observed in the brain metastases.

For CDR1 and CDR2, the germline V gene lists MDHEN and SYDVKM. CDR3 length: 13 amino acids, cysteine to phenylalanine. Left in the record is the CDR3 DNA by itself, 39 bases read in frame from the first base. V loses 5 bases of germline sequence and J loses 3 bases, and the interval between the two ends is 10 bases. The library relied on the immunoSEQ multiplex PCR assay. T-cell receptor beta chain repertoire sequencing was performed alongside a 770-gene immune expression panel. TCRdb stores this immuneACCESS table with in-frame sequences only. Part of the clones is absent; in the studies checked, under half of the shortfall reflects unresolved V genes, and no reason is known for the rest. The sample records just under 550 clones, 91% of which are singletons. The ten largest clones represent roughly 8.7% of the sample. The cohort comprised 39 patients with surgically resected non-small-cell lung cancer who had both primary tumor and brain metastasis specimens. Archival formalin-fixed, paraffin-embedded tissues were used as the tumor specimens.

As to this clone: Its specific antigen is unknown. Per-nucleotide qualities are absent, and no much larger clonotype sits a single base away.

This clonotype was obtained from a donor at least 40 years old with non-small cell lung cancer. The sequenced sample consisted of tissue from a brain metastasis. This sample's cell subset or site label indicates: resected brain metastasis paired with primary lung tumor. The chain joins TRBV28 to TRBJ1-1, and TRBD1 may be the D gene, going by 5 matching bases. DNA sequence: TGTGCCAGCAGTCCAGGGCCGTACACTGAAGCTTTCTTT. Its amino acids are CASSPGPYTEAFF.